This entry describes one TCR beta chain. The antigen is unknown. Germline is not matched at one junction end, which may reflect a read error. This entry is derived from a study of cytomegalovirus exposure and HLA in healthy donors. Study background: Out of 350 to 400 genotyped donors, less than 85% belonged to the Caucasian-associated ancestry cluster.

CDR1 and CDR2 from the germline V gene are SGHRS and YFSETQ. The CDR3 extends over 15 amino acids. PCR used 60 Vbeta primers and 13 Jbeta primers. The method was immunoSEQ multiplex PCR; TCRdb's version includes in-frame clones alone and lacks a portion of them. The sample contains 170,000 or so clones, around four fifths of which appear only once. Whole-study findings and limits: In most subjects, TCR beta sequences reportedly gave accurate predictions of HLA-A and HLA-B alleles. For most TCR sequences rarity was the rule, although some public TCRs occurred in many donors.

This TCR was sampled from a girl between 5 and 17 years old in good health and CMV-seropositive. This rearrangement joins TRBV5-1 to TRBJ2-1; 9 nucleotides line up with TRBD1. Sequenced: PBMCs. CDR3 DNA sequence: TGCGCCAGCAACTTGCTTGGACAGGGGATCAATGAGCAGTTCTTC. The encoded protein is CASNLLGQGINEQFF.